This T cell receptor beta chain was identified in a study of T cell responses to AZD1222 COVID-19 vaccine. General study points: Receipt of two AZD1222 doses was followed by a rise in Spike-specific TCR breadth and depth. Spike-wide vaccine-associated CD4 TCRs dominated at 160-218 and 743-854. Clonal diversity was possibly underestimated; the donors were predominantly white British and more often female. Targets within unmutated variant regions were reportedly found for nearly half of spike-specific TCRs.

The table came from immunoSEQ multiplex PCR; TCRdb's copy has only in-frame clones and leaves some out. The data show 100,000 to 150,000 clones, 75% to 95% seen once. In regard to this clone: Antigen unknown.

The receptor comes from an adult who received the AZD1222 COVID-19 vaccine. Sequencing used peripheral blood, obtained 28 days after the second AZD1222 dose.

The CDR3 sequence: CSVAQGHGYTF. Written as DNA, the CDR3 is TGCAGCGTTGCCCAGGGGCATGGCTACACCTTC. This chain links TRBV29-1 with TRBJ1-2; weak D call: TRBD1 (6 bases). Germline V lookup: CDR1 SQVTM, CDR2 ANQGSEA. There are 11 residues in the CDR3. V gave up 4 bases and J gave up 6 bases, with 9 bases separating them.